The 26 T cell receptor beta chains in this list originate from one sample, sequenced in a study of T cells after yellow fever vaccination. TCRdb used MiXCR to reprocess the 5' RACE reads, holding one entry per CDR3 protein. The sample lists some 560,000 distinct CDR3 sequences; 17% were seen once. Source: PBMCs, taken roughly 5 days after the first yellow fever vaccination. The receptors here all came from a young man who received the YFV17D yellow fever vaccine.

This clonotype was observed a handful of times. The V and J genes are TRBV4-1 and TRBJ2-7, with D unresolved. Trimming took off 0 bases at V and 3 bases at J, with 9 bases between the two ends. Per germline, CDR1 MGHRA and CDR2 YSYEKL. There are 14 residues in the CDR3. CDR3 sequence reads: CASSQEMTDYEQYF. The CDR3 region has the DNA TGCGCCAGCAGCCAAGAAATGACGGACTACGAGCAGTACTTC.

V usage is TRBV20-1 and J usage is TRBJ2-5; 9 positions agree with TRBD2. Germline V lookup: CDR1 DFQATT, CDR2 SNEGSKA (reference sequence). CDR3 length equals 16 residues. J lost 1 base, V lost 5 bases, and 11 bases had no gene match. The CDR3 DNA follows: TGCAGTGCTTTTTCATTTAGCGGGGGCCTCCAAGAGACCCAGTACTTC. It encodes CSAFSFSGGLQETQYF.

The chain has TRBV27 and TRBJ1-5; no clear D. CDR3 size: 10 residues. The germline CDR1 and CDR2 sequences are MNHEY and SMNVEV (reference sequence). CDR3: CAPRGQPQHF. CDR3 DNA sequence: TGTGCTCCGCGGGGTCAGCCCCAGCATTTT.

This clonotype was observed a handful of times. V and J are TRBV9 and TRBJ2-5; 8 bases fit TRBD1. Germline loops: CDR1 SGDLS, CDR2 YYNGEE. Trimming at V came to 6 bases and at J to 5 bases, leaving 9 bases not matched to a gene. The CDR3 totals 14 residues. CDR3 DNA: TGTGCCAGCAACCCCGACCGACAGGGGGAGACCCAGTACTTC. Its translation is CASNPDRQGETQYF.

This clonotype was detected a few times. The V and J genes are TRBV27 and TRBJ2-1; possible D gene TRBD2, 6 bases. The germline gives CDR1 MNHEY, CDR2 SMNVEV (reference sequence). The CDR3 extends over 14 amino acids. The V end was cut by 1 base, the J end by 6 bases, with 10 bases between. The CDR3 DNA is TGTGCCAGCAGTTTATGGGGGGAAGGCAATGAGCAGTTCTTC. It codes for CASSLWGEGNEQFF.

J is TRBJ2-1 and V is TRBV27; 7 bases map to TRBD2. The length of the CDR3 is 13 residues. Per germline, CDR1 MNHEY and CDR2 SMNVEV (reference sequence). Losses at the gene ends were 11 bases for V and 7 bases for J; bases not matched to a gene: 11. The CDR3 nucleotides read TGTGCCTCCCGGGGGGTGTTTGGAAATGAGCAGTTCTTC. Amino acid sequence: CASRGVFGNEQFF.

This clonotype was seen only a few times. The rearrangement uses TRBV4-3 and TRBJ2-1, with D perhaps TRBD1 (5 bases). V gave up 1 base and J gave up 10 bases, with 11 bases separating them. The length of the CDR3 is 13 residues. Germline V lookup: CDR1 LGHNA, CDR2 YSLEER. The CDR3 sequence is CASSQVQEGEQFF. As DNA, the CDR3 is TGCGCCAGCAGCCAAGTACAGGAAGGCGAGCAGTTCTTC.

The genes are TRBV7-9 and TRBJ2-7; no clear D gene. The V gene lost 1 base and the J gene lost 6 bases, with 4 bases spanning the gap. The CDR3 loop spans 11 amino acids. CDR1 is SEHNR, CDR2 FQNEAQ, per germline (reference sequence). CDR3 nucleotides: TGTGCCAGCAGCTTAGGTGCCGAGCAGTACGTC. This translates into CASSLGAEQYV.

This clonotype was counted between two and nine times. The CDR3: CASSPLISSGNTIYF. The CDR3 nucleotides read TGTGCCAGCTCACCGTTGATTAGCTCTGGAAACACCATATATTTT. The chain carries TRBV18 and TRBJ1-3; D ambiguous. Germline assignment: CDR1 KGHSH and CDR2 LQKENI. CDR3 size: 15 residues. V dropped 3 bases and J dropped 0 bases, with 9 bases sitting between them.

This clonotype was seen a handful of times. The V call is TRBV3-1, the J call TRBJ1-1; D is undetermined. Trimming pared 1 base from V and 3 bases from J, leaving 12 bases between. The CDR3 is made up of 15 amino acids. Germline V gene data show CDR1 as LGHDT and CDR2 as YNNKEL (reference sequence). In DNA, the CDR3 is TGTGCCAGCAGCCAAGCATCTGGGGAGTACACTGAAGCTTTCTTT. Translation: CASSQASGEYTEAFF.

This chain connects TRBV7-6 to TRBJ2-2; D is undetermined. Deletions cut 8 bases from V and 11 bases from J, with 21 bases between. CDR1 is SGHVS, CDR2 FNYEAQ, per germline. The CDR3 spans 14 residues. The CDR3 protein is CASGPRPSHRELFF. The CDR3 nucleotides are TGTGCCAGCGGCCCCCGGCCAAGCCACCGTGAGCTGTTTTTT.

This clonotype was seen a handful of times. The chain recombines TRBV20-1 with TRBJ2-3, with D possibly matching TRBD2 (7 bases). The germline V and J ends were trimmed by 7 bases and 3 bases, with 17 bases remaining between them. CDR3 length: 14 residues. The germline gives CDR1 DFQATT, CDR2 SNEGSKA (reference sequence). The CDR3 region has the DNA TGCAGTGGGGCTGGGGGGGCCGTAACAGATACGCAGTATTTT. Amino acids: CSGAGGAVTDTQYF.

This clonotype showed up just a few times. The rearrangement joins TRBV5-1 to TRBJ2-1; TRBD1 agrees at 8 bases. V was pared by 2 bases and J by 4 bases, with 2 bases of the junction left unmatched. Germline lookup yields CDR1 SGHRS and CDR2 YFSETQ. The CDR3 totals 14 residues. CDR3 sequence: CASSLYRGYNEQFF. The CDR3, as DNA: TGCGCCAGCAGCTTATACAGGGGGTACAATGAGCAGTTCTTC.

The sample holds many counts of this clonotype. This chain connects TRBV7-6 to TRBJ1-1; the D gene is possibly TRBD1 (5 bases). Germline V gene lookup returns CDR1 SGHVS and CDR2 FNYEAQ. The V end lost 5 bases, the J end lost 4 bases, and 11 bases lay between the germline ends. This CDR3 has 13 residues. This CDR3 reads CASSTGRGTEAFF. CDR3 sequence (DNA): TGTGCCAGCAGCACCGGGAGGGGCACTGAAGCTTTCTTT.

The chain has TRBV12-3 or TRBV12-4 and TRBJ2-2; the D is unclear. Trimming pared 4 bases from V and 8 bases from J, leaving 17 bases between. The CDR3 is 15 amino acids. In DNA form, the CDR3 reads TGTGCCAGCAGTTCCTCCGGGCCTAAGGGAGGGGAGCTGTTTTTT. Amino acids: CASSSSGPKGGELFF.

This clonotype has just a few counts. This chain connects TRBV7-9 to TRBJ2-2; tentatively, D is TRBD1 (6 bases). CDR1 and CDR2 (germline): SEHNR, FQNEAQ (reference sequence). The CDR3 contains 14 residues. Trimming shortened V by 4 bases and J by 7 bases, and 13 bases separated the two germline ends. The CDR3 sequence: CASSYQGGIGELFF. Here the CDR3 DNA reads TGTGCCAGCAGCTATCAAGGGGGAATCGGGGAGCTGTTTTTT. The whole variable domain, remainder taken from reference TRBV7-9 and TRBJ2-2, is DTGVSQNPRHKITKRGQNVTFRCDPISEHNRLYWYRQTLGQGPEFLTYFQNEAQLEKSRLLSDRFSAERPKGSFSTLEIQRTEQGDSAMYLCASSYQGGIGELFFGEGSRLTVL.

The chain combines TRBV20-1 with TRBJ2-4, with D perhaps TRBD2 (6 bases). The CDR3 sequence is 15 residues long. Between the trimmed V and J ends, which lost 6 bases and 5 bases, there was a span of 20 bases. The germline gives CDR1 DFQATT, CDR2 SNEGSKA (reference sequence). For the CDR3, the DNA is TGCAGTGCCACCTTTGGGGGGTTCCTAGAAAACATTCAGTACTTC. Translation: CSATFGGFLENIQYF.

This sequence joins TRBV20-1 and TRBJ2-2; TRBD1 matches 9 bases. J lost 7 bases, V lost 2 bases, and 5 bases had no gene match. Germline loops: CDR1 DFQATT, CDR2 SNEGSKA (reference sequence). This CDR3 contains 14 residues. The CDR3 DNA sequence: TGCAGTGCTAGACGGACAGGGGTGGACGGGGAGCTGTTTTTT. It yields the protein CSARRTGVDGELFF.

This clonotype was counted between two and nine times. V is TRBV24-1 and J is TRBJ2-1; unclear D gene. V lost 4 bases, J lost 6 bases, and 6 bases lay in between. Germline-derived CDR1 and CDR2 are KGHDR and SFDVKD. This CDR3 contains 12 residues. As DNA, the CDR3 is TGTGCCACCAGTGAGTGGGGCAATGAGCAGTTCTTC. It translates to CATSEWGNEQFF.

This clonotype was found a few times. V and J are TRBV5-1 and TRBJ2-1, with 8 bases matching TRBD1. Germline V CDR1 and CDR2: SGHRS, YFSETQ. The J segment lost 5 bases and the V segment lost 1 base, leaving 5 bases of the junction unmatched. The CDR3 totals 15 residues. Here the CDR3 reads CASSLYQGANNEQFF. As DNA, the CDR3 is TGCGCCAGCAGCTTGTACCAGGGGGCCAACAATGAGCAGTTCTTC.

For the CDR3, the DNA is TGTGCCTGGAGTGTACGGGTCTTTCGCTATGGCTACACCTTC. Translation gives CAWSVRVFRYGYTF. The rearrangement links TRBV30 to TRBJ1-2; D call uncertain. There are 14 residues in the CDR3. V lost 0 bases and J 4 bases, leaving 12 bases between the germline ends. Germline lookup yields CDR1 GTSNPN and CDR2 SVGIG (reference sequence).

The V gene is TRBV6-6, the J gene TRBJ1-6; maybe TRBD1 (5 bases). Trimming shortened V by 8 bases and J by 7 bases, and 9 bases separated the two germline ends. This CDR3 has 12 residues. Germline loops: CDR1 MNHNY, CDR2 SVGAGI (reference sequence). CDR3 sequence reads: CASSGGNSPLHF. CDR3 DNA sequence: TGTGCCAGCTCGGGGGGGAATTCACCCCTCCACTTT.

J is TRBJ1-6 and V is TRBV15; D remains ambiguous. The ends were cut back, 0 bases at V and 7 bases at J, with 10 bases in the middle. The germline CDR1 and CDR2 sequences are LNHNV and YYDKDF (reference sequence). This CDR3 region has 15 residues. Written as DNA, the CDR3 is TGTGCCACCAGCAGAGAGGACGGATTAAATTCACCCCTCCACTTT. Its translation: CATSREDGLNSPLHF.

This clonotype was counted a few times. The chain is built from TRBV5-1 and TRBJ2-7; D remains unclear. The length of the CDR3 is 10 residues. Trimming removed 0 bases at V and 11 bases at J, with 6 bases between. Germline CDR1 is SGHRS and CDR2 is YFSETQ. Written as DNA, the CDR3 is TGCGCCAGCAGCTTGGGACTGGAGTACGTC. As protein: CASSLGLEYV.

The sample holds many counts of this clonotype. In DNA, the CDR3 is TGTGCCAGCAGCGTAGAGGGGAACACTGAAGCTTTCTTT. It is translated as CASSVEGNTEAFF. The V call is TRBV9, the J call TRBJ1-1; no clear D gene. Germline CDR1 is SGDLS and CDR2 is YYNGEE. V was shortened by 0 bases and J by 1 base, with 4 bases between the two germline ends. The CDR3 extends over 13 amino acids.

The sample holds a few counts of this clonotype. DNA for the CDR3: TGCGCCAGCAGCGCCGGGACAGGGTATTCACCCCTCCACTTT. Amino acids: CASSAGTGYSPLHF. The chain carries TRBV5-1 and TRBJ1-6; 9 bases match TRBD1. The germline gives CDR1 SGHRS, CDR2 YFSETQ. V was clipped by 4 bases and J by 8 bases; unmatched bases: 4. The length of the CDR3 is 14 residues.